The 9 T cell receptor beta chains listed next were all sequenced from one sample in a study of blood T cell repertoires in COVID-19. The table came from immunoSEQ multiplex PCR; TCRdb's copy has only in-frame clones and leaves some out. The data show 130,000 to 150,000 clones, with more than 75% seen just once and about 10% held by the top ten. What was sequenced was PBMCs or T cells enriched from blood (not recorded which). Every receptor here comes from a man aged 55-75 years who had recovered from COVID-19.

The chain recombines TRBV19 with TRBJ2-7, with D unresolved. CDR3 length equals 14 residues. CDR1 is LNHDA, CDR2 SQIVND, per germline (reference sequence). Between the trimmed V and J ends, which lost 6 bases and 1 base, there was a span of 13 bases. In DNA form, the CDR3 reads TGTGCCAGTAGCTTACAGAGCACATCCTACGAGCAGTACTTC. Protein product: CASSLQSTSYEQYF. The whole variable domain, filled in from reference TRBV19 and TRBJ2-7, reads DGGITQSPKYLFRKEGQNVTLSCEQNLNHDAMYWYRQDPGQGLRLIYYSQIVNDFQKGDIAEGYSVSREKKESFPLTVTSAQKNPTAFYLCASSLQSTSYEQYFGPGTRLTVT.

The CDR3 is CASSQGLAGQETQYF. Written as DNA, the CDR3 is TGTGCCAGCAGTCAAGGACTAGCGGGGCAAGAGACCCAGTACTTC. The rearrangement joins TRBV27 to TRBJ2-5, with 12 bases aligning to TRBD2. Germline V gene data show CDR1 as MNHEY and CDR2 as SMNVEV (reference sequence). Trimming removed 5 bases from V and 2 bases from J; junction bases left unmatched: 3. The CDR3 totals 15 residues.

The CDR3 DNA reads TGCGCCAGCAGCCAAGATCCAGGGCGCGGCGAAAAACTGTTTTTT. It encodes CASSQDPGRGEKLFF. The chain employs TRBV4-1 and TRBJ1-4, with TRBD1 as a possible D gene (5 bases). The length of the CDR3 is 15 residues. From germline, CDR1 is MGHRA and CDR2 YSYEKL. The V gene lost 0 bases and the J gene lost 8 bases, with 13 bases spanning the gap.

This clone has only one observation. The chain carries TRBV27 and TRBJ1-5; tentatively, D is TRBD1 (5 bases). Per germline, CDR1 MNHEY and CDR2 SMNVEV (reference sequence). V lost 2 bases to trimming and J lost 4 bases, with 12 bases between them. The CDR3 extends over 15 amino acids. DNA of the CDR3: TGTGCCAGCAGTTTAAGTGGACACCTAAATCAGCCCCAGCATTTT. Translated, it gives CASSLSGHLNQPQHF.

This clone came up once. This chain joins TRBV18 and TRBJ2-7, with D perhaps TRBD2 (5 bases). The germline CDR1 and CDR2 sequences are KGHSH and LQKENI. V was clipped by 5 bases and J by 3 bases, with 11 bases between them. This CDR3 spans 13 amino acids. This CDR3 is CASSVGRGYEQYF. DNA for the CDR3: TGTGCCAGCTCAGTTGGACGGGGCTACGAGCAGTACTTC.

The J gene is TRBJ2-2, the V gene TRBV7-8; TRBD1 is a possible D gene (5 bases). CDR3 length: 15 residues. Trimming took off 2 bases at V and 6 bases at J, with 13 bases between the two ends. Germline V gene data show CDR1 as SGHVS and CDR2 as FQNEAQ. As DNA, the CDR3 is TGTGCCAGCAGCTTACCATGGCAGGGCTCCGGGGAGCTGTTTTTT. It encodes CASSLPWQGSGELFF.

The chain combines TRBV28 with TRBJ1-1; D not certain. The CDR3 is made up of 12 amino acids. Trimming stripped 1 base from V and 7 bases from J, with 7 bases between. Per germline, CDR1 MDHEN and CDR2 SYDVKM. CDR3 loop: CASSLSVSEAFF. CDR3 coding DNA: TGTGCCAGCAGTTTATCGGTGAGTGAAGCTTTCTTT.

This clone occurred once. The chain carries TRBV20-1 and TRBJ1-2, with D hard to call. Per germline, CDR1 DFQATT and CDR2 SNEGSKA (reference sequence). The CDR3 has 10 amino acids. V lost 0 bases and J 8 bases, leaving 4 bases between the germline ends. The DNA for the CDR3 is TGCAGTGCTAGAGATTTAGGCTACACCTTC. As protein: CSARDLGYTF.

CDR3 sequence (DNA): TGTGCCAGTAGTCCCCCGCGCCGGGACAGGGGGAGGTCTGAAGCTTTCTTT. It codes for CASSPPRRDRGRSEAFF. The chain uses TRBV19 and TRBJ1-1; 11 bases are shared with TRBD1. V gave up 5 bases and J gave up 6 bases; unmatched junction bases: 14. The germline V gene has CDR1 LNHDA and CDR2 SQIVND (reference sequence). There are 17 residues in the CDR3.